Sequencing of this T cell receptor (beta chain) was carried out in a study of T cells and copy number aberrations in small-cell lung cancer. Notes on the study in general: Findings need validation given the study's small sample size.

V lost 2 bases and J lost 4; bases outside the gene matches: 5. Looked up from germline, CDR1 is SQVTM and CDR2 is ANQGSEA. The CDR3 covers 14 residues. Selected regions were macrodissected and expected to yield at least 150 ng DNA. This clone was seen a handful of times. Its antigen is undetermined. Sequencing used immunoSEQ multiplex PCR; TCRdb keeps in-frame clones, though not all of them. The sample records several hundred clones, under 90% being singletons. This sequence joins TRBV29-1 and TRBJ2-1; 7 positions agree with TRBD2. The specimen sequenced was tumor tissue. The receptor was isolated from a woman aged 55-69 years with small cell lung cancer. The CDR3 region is CSVERDYTYNEQFF. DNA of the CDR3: TGCAGCGTTGAAAGGGACTACACGTACAATGAGCAGTTCTTC.